The 29 T cell receptor beta chains below come from one sample, sequenced in a study of monozygotic twins with inflammatory bowel disease. TCRdb reprocessed the 5' RACE reads; each CDR3 protein has one entry and no DNA is given. Listed are just over 300,000 distinct CDR3 sequences; more than 4.5% falls within the top ten. The specimen was blood. Every receptor here comes from a human donor with ulcerative colitis or Crohn's disease, or a healthy co-twin of an affected twin (not recorded which).

The V gene is TRBV7-9, the J gene TRBJ2-2; TCRdb's D call of TRBD1 is untestable without DNA. The germline V gene has CDR1 SEHNR and CDR2 FQNEAQ (reference sequence). The length of the CDR3 is 14 residues. CDR3 residues: CASSKGQGVGELFF. Full variable domain (rest looked up from reference TRBV7-9 and TRBJ2-2): DTGVSQNPRHKITKRGQNVTFRCDPISEHNRLYWYRQTLGQGPEFLTYFQNEAQLEKSRLLSDRFSAERPKGSFSTLEIQRTEQGDSAMYLCASSKGQGVGELFFGEGSRLTVL.

This rearrangement joins TRBV5-1 to TRBJ2-1; without DNA, the TCRdb call of TRBD2 cannot be checked. Germline CDR1 and CDR2: SGHRS and YFSETQ. This CDR3 spans 16 amino acids. CDR3 protein: CASSFLPSGRYNEQFF. Looking up the rest from reference TRBV5-1 and TRBJ2-1 gives the full variable domain: KAGVTQTPRYLIKTRGQQVTLSCSPISGHRSVSWYQQTPGQGLQFLFEYFSETQRNKGNFPGRFSGRQFSNSRSEMNVSTLELGDSALYLCASSFLPSGRYNEQFFGPGTRLTVL.

The J gene is TRBJ2-2, the V gene TRBV9; TCRdb calls TRBD1, which cannot be checked without DNA. This CDR3 has 15 residues. Germline CDR1 and CDR2: SGDLS and YYNGEE. The chain's CDR3 is CASSVAPDRFRELFF.

The chain carries TRBV10-2 and TRBJ2-2. Germline V gene lookup returns CDR1 WSHSY and CDR2 SAAADI. The CDR3 runs 15 residues. CDR3 in amino acids: CASSEQPQNTGELFF.

This sequence joins TRBV15 and TRBJ2-3; TCRdb selects TRBD1, and the lack of DNA leaves this call unchecked. CDR1 is LNHNV and CDR2 is YYDKDF in the germline V gene (reference sequence). The length of the CDR3 is 15 residues. This CDR3 reads CATGQGTLGTDTQYF.

The chain uses TRBV18 and TRBJ2-1; lacking DNA, the TRBD1 call made by TCRdb goes unchecked. CDR3 length: 19 residues. Germline V gives CDR1 KGHSH, CDR2 LQKENI. The CDR3: CASSPLPKRSGVPYNEQFF.

V is TRBV5-4 and J is TRBJ2-7; the D gene TCRdb calls, TRBD1, cannot be checked with no DNA. The germline V gene has CDR1 SGHNT and CDR2 YYREEE (reference sequence). The CDR3 length is 14 residues. The CDR3: CASSVRDNPYEQYF.

This chain links TRBV7-3 with TRBJ1-1; TCRdb outputs TRBD1, but without DNA this stays unchecked. Germline CDR1 is SGHTA and CDR2 is FQGTGA. The CDR3 spans 15 residues. The CDR3 sequence is CASSLGTGTNTEAFF.

V gene TRBV7-9 combines with J gene TRBJ1-4. Germline CDR1 and CDR2: SEHNR and FQNEAQ (reference sequence). The CDR3 is 13 amino acids. This CDR3 is CASSFPVNEKLFF.

CDR3 region: CASSLTGSNSPLHF. The V call is TRBV5-1, the J call TRBJ1-6. CDR1 and CDR2 (germline): SGHRS, YFSETQ. CDR3 length: 14 residues. Combining the CDR3 with reference TRBV5-1 and TRBJ1-6 gives the whole variable domain KAGVTQTPRYLIKTRGQQVTLSCSPISGHRSVSWYQQTPGQGLQFLFEYFSETQRNKGNFPGRFSGRQFSNSRSEMNVSTLELGDSALYLCASSLTGSNSPLHFGNGTRLTVT.

The J gene is TRBJ2-1, the V gene TRBV6-2 or TRBV6-3; the D call from TCRdb, TRBD2, cannot be confirmed without DNA. CDR1 and CDR2 (germline): MNHEY, SVGEGT. The CDR3 contains 18 residues. The CDR3 loop reads CASSYSTFGGGDRDEQFF.

This chain joins TRBV20-1 and TRBJ1-2; TCRdb's assignment of TRBD1 cannot be checked, as there is no DNA. The length of the CDR3 is 13 residues. Looked up from germline, CDR1 is DFQATT and CDR2 is SNEGSKA (reference sequence). The CDR3 loop reads CSGTGTVILGYTF.

The genes are TRBV28 and TRBJ2-7; without DNA, the TCRdb call of TRBD2 cannot be checked. The length of the CDR3 is 16 residues. Germline V lookup: CDR1 MDHEN, CDR2 SYDVKM. The CDR3 sequence is CASSSLLAGEVDEQYF.

The chain joins TRBV7-8 to TRBJ1-2; TCRdb outputs TRBD1, but without DNA this stays unchecked. The CDR3 sequence is 16 residues long. CDR1 and CDR2 from the germline V gene are SGHVS and FQNEAQ. The chain's CDR3 is CASSLRAGAANYGYTF.

V is TRBV12-3 or TRBV12-4 and J is TRBJ1-1; TCRdb picks TRBD1, but there is no DNA to check that call. The CDR3 is 14 residues long. The CDR3 sequence: CASSRRGQNTEAFF.

The chain carries TRBV20-1 and TRBJ2-5; there is no DNA to check the TCRdb D call of TRBD1. This CDR3 contains 16 residues. Germline values: CDR1 DFQATT, CDR2 SNEGSKA (reference sequence). The CDR3 spells CSARSPTVGGSETQYF.

The J gene is TRBJ2-5, the V gene TRBV5-1. The CDR3 length is 14 residues. Germline V gene sequence: CDR1 SGHRS, CDR2 YFSETQ. This chain's CDR3 is CASRWLKGQETQYF.

This chain's CDR3 is CASSGRKGHQHF. The chain is built from TRBV25-1 and TRBJ1-5. The CDR3 runs 12 residues. Germline CDR1 reads MGHDK; CDR2 reads SYGVNS.

The gene calls are TRBV5-1 and TRBJ2-1; as DNA is missing, the TRBD2 call by TCRdb cannot be tested. Germline V gene sequence: CDR1 SGHRS, CDR2 YFSETQ. This CDR3 is 15 amino acids long. The CDR3 here is CASSFGGVEVNEQFF.

CDR3 residues: CASSLKTSGDLADTQYF. This chain links TRBV7-9 with TRBJ2-3; the D call of TRBD2 rests on TCRdb alone, since no DNA is present to check it. Germline V CDR1 and CDR2: SEHNR, FQNEAQ (reference sequence). The CDR3 is 17 residues long. Supplemented by reference TRBV7-9 and TRBJ2-3, the full variable domain reads DTGVSQNPRHKITKRGQNVTFRCDPISEHNRLYWYRQTLGQGPEFLTYFQNEAQLEKSRLLSDRFSAERPKGSFSTLEIQRTEQGDSAMYLCASSLKTSGDLADTQYFGPGTRLTVL.

V and J are TRBV7-2 and TRBJ2-3. Germline-derived CDR1 and CDR2 are SGHTA and FQGNSA. The CDR3 runs 15 residues. The CDR3 sequence is CASSLVLPATDTQYF.

This chain links TRBV12-5 with TRBJ1-1. Germline V lookup: CDR1 LGHNT, CDR2 FRNRAP. There are 15 residues in the CDR3. The CDR3 is CASGLGLSGNTEAFF.

The rearrangement joins TRBV20-1 to TRBJ1-5; TCRdb indicates TRBD1, and absent DNA this call remains unverified. This CDR3 contains 14 residues. Germline CDR1 reads DFQATT; CDR2 reads SNEGSKA (reference sequence). CDR3 amino acids: CSASVDSKNQPQHF.

The CDR3 here is CASSLYGANALTF. The chain links TRBV7-2 to TRBJ2-6. In germline, CDR1 is SGHTA, CDR2 FQGNSA. This CDR3 is built from 13 residues.

The chain links TRBV7-2 to TRBJ2-7; TCRdb gives TRBD2 as the D gene, but with no DNA this cannot be confirmed. This CDR3 is built from 13 residues. Germline-derived CDR1 and CDR2 are SGHTA and FQGNSA. This chain's CDR3 is CASSGLLPYEQYF.

The J gene is TRBJ2-1, the V gene TRBV20-1; TCRdb indicates TRBD1, and absent DNA this call remains unverified. Germline loops: CDR1 DFQATT, CDR2 SNEGSKA (reference sequence). This CDR3 has 16 amino acids. The CDR3 spells CSAWGQTGYYGNEQFF.

The chain combines TRBV6-1 with TRBJ2-5; TCRdb returns TRBD2, unconfirmable since there is no DNA. Looked up from germline, CDR1 is MNHNS and CDR2 is SASEGT. This CDR3 comprises 13 residues. The CDR3 protein is CASSVAGGETQYF.

The genes are TRBV5-1 and TRBJ2-1; TCRdb's assignment of TRBD2 cannot be checked, as there is no DNA. CDR1 and CDR2 (germline): SGHRS, YFSETQ. The CDR3 is 15 residues long. The CDR3 loop is CASSGSGASYNEQFF.

The chain links TRBV12-3 or TRBV12-4 to TRBJ1-1. This CDR3 is built from 13 residues. CDR3 loop: CASSRSVNTEAFF.